Listed below are T cell receptor beta chains from one sample, sequenced in a study of blood T cell repertoires in COVID-19. The data were produced by immunoSEQ multiplex PCR, yet TCRdb's version contains in-frame clones alone and is incomplete. The sample lists 210,000 or so clones; about nine tenths were seen once. The sequencing input was peripheral blood. The receptors were gathered from a man in his forties with acute or convalescent COVID-19. Each CDR3 is given with its conserved first and last residue. D genes are given only for firm matches. Clone size appears in some rows only: once, few, many, or a class for an expanded clone.

d_gene: TRBD1
abundance: .
j_gene: TRBJ1-1
v_gene: TRBV3-1/TRBV3-2
CDR3nt: TGTGCCAGCAGATCCGGGACAGTCTCTGAAGCTTTCTTT
CDR3aa: CASRSGTVSEAFF

d_gene: .
abundance: .
j_gene: TRBJ2-7
v_gene: TRBV6-2/TRBV6-3
CDR3nt: TGTGCCAGCAGTTACTACGGGGTCCAATACGAGCAGTACTTC
CDR3aa: CASSYYGVQYEQYF

d_gene: TRBD1
abundance: .
j_gene: TRBJ2-7
v_gene: TRBV28
CDR3nt: TGTGCCAGCAGTTTGCGCCGGGACAGGGCATCCTACGAGCAGTACTTC
CDR3aa: CASSLRRDRASYEQYF

d_gene: .
abundance: .
j_gene: TRBJ1-2
v_gene: TRBV6-5
CDR3nt: TGTGCCAGCAGTTCAGACAGGACTGGCTATGGCTACACCTTC
CDR3aa: CASSSDRTGYGYTF

d_gene: .
abundance: once
j_gene: TRBJ1-1
v_gene: TRBV14
CDR3nt: TGTGCCAGCAGCCAAGATACGGGGTCCGTAATGAACACTGAAGCTTTCTTT
CDR3aa: CASSQDTGSVMNTEAFF

d_gene: .
abundance: .
j_gene: TRBJ2-7
v_gene: TRBV5-4
CDR3nt: TGTGCCAGCAGCTTGGAAGGACAGCCAAGCTCCTACGAGCAGTACTTC
CDR3aa: CASSLEGQPSSYEQYF

d_gene: TRBD1
abundance: .
j_gene: TRBJ2-7
v_gene: TRBV7-9
CDR3nt: TGTGCCAGCAGGGGGACAGGGGTCGAGCAGTACTTC
CDR3aa: CASRGTGVEQYF

d_gene: TRBD1
abundance: .
j_gene: TRBJ1-1
v_gene: TRBV5-1
CDR3nt: TGCGCCAGCAGCTCCCTTCCACAGGGGGCTGGGAACACTGAAGCTTTCTTT
CDR3aa: CASSSLPQGAGNTEAFF

d_gene: TRBD1
abundance: .
j_gene: TRBJ1-6
v_gene: TRBV5-1
CDR3nt: TGCGCCAGCAGCTTGGGACAGGGTATTAATTCACCCCTCCACTTT
CDR3aa: CASSLGQGINSPLHF

d_gene: TRBD2
abundance: .
j_gene: TRBJ2-3
v_gene: TRBV5-1
CDR3nt: TGCGCCAGCAGCTCGGGACTAGCGGGGTCAGATACGCAGTATTTT
CDR3aa: CASSSGLAGSDTQYF

d_gene: TRBD2
abundance: .
j_gene: TRBJ2-3
v_gene: TRBV4-1
CDR3nt: TGCGCCAGCAGCCTTAGCGGGCGCACAGATACGCAGTATTTT
CDR3aa: CASSLSGRTDTQYF

d_gene: TRBD2
abundance: .
j_gene: TRBJ2-5
v_gene: TRBV9
CDR3nt: TGTGCCAGCAGCGCGACGGGACTAGCGTCGGAGACCCAGTACTTC
CDR3aa: CASSATGLASETQYF

d_gene: TRBD1
abundance: .
j_gene: TRBJ2-1
v_gene: TRBV6-5
CDR3nt: TGTGCCAGCAGTTACAGGGGGCTTAGAAATGAGCAGTTCTTC
CDR3aa: CASSYRGLRNEQFF

d_gene: .
abundance: .
j_gene: TRBJ1-2
v_gene: TRBV7-2
CDR3nt: TGTGCCAGCCCCTTGGGGGGGGCGAGCATAGACTATGGCTACACCTTC
CDR3aa: CASPLGGASIDYGYTF

d_gene: .
abundance: .
j_gene: TRBJ2-5
v_gene: TRBV7-2
CDR3nt: TGTGCCAGCAGCTTAGCCCTCAGGCAAGAGACCCAGTACTTC
CDR3aa: CASSLALRQETQYF

d_gene: .
abundance: .
j_gene: TRBJ2-1
v_gene: TRBV3-1/TRBV3-2
CDR3nt: TGTGCCAGCAGCCAAGGGGCCGACTCCTACAATGAGCAGTTCTTC
CDR3aa: CASSQGADSYNEQFF

d_gene: TRBD2
abundance: .
j_gene: TRBJ2-3
v_gene: TRBV5-1
CDR3nt: TGCGCCAGCAGCTTAAGGCTAGCGGGGGGAGATACGCAGTATTTT
CDR3aa: CASSLRLAGGDTQYF

d_gene: .
abundance: .
j_gene: TRBJ1-2
v_gene: TRBV12-3/TRBV12-4
CDR3nt: TGTGCCAGCAGCCCCGCGGGTCTTGGCTACACCTTC
CDR3aa: CASSPAGLGYTF

d_gene: TRBD2
abundance: .
j_gene: TRBJ2-1
v_gene: TRBV24-1
CDR3nt: TGTGCCACCAGTGATTTTTCGCGGGGGGAGTACAATGAGCAGTTCTTC
CDR3aa: CATSDFSRGEYNEQFF

d_gene: .
abundance: .
j_gene: TRBJ2-7
v_gene: TRBV2
CDR3nt: TGTGCCAGCAGTGAGGGGGGTTGGGCAGAAACCTACGAGCAGTACTTC
CDR3aa: CASSEGGWAETYEQYF

d_gene: .
abundance: once
j_gene: TRBJ1-1
v_gene: TRBV28
CDR3nt: TGTGCCAGCAGTTCCAAGCGGGGAGCTTTCTTT
CDR3aa: CASSSKRGAFF

d_gene: TRBD1
abundance: .
j_gene: TRBJ1-2
v_gene: TRBV28
CDR3nt: TGTGCCAGCAGTCCATCGGGCAGGGGGCTTTATGGCTACACCTTC
CDR3aa: CASSPSGRGLYGYTF

d_gene: TRBD2
abundance: .
j_gene: TRBJ2-5
v_gene: TRBV6-5
CDR3nt: TGTGCCAGCAGCCCGGGGGGGGAGACCCAGTACTTC
CDR3aa: CASSPGGETQYF

d_gene: .
abundance: .
j_gene: TRBJ2-7
v_gene: TRBV6-2/TRBV6-3
CDR3nt: TGTGCCAGCAGTTCTCTCGGCGGGGTAGACCCCTACGAGCAGTACTTC
CDR3aa: CASSSLGGVDPYEQYF

d_gene: TRBD1
abundance: .
j_gene: TRBJ1-3
v_gene: TRBV5-6
CDR3nt: TGTGCCAGCAGCTGGGACAGAGCTGGAAACACCATATATTTT
CDR3aa: CASSWDRAGNTIYF

d_gene: .
abundance: .
j_gene: TRBJ2-1
v_gene: TRBV19
CDR3nt: TGTGCCAGTAGTATCCCCGGTGCGCGGATCAATGAGCAGTTCTTC
CDR3aa: CASSIPGARINEQFF

d_gene: .
abundance: .
j_gene: TRBJ2-2
v_gene: TRBV11-2
CDR3nt: TGTGCCAGCAGCTTAGATCGGTGGGCTCCCGGGGAGCTGTTTTTT
CDR3aa: CASSLDRWAPGELFF

d_gene: .
abundance: .
j_gene: TRBJ2-7
v_gene: TRBV4-2
CDR3nt: TGTGCCAGCAGCCAAGAGCAGGCGAGCTCCTACGAGCAGTACTTC
CDR3aa: CASSQEQASSYEQYF

d_gene: .
abundance: .
j_gene: TRBJ2-2
v_gene: TRBV12-3/TRBV12-4
CDR3nt: TGTGCCAGCAGTTTGCGCGAGGCCGGGGAGCTGTTTTTT
CDR3aa: CASSLREAGELFF

d_gene: .
abundance: .
j_gene: TRBJ2-7
v_gene: TRBV6-5
CDR3nt: TGTGCCAGCAGTTACGGAGGGGCAGACGAGCAGTACTTC
CDR3aa: CASSYGGADEQYF

d_gene: .
abundance: .
j_gene: TRBJ2-1
v_gene: TRBV14
CDR3nt: TGTGCCAGCAGCCCAAACGCAGGGTTTGACGCTTTGTTGCAGTTCTTC
CDR3aa: CASSPNAGFDALLQFF

d_gene: TRBD1
abundance: once
j_gene: TRBJ1-1
v_gene: TRBV5-1
CDR3nt: TGCGCCAGCAGCCTCAGGACAGGGCAGAACACTGAAGCTTTCTTT
CDR3aa: CASSLRTGQNTEAFF

d_gene: .
abundance: .
j_gene: TRBJ1-5
v_gene: TRBV11-2
CDR3nt: TGTGCCAGCAGCCCGCGGGGGGGGCCGGAGCCCCAGCATTTT
CDR3aa: CASSPRGGPEPQHF

d_gene: .
abundance: .
j_gene: TRBJ1-2
v_gene: TRBV10-3
CDR3nt: TGTGCCATCAGGACGGGGGGGAACTATGGCTACACCTTC
CDR3aa: CAIRTGGNYGYTF

d_gene: .
abundance: .
j_gene: TRBJ1-1
v_gene: TRBV19
CDR3nt: TGTGCCAGTAGTGCCTTGCAGGGCGCTGAAGCTTTCTTT
CDR3aa: CASSALQGAEAFF

d_gene: .
abundance: .
j_gene: TRBJ2-2
v_gene: TRBV14
CDR3nt: TGTGCCAGCAGCCTGAGCTCCGGGGAGCTGTTTTTT
CDR3aa: CASSLSSGELFF

d_gene: TRBD1
abundance: once
j_gene: TRBJ2-7
v_gene: TRBV10-3
CDR3nt: TGTGCCATCACCATAAGACAGGGGGGGTCGGAAGAGCAGTACTTC
CDR3aa: CAITIRQGGSEEQYF

d_gene: .
abundance: .
j_gene: TRBJ1-2
v_gene: TRBV5-4
CDR3nt: TGTGCCAGCAGCTTCGACGACAGGTTGAACTATGGCTACACCTTC
CDR3aa: CASSFDDRLNYGYTF

d_gene: TRBD1
abundance: .
j_gene: TRBJ1-2
v_gene: TRBV5-8
CDR3nt: TGTGCCAGCAGCAGCAGGGGGCTGGGCTACACCTTC
CDR3aa: CASSSRGLGYTF

d_gene: .
abundance: .
j_gene: TRBJ1-5
v_gene: TRBV5-1
CDR3nt: TGCGCCAGCAGCCTTCAGGGGTTTTACAATCAGCCCCAGCATTTT
CDR3aa: CASSLQGFYNQPQHF

d_gene: TRBD1
abundance: .
j_gene: TRBJ2-3
v_gene: TRBV9
CDR3nt: TGTGCCCTCTCCTCTAGGGGGCTCAAAGATACGCAGTATTTT
CDR3aa: CALSSRGLKDTQYF

d_gene: .
abundance: .
j_gene: TRBJ1-5
v_gene: TRBV5-6
CDR3nt: TGTGCCAGCAGCTTCGAGGGACAGCCCCAGCATTTT
CDR3aa: CASSFEGQPQHF

d_gene: .
abundance: .
j_gene: TRBJ2-2
v_gene: TRBV29-1
CDR3nt: TGCAGCGTTGGCACAGGGTCTGGGGAGCTGTTTTTT
CDR3aa: CSVGTGSGELFF

d_gene: TRBD1
abundance: .
j_gene: TRBJ1-2
v_gene: TRBV7-2
CDR3nt: TGTGCCAGCAGCCAAAGGGCAGGGGGTGGCGGCTACACCTTC
CDR3aa: CASSQRAGGGGYTF

d_gene: .
abundance: .
j_gene: TRBJ2-7
v_gene: TRBV11-2
CDR3nt: TGTGCCAGCAGCTTAGATGACGGGGGGCCCCCCATAGGCTACGAGCAGTACTTC
CDR3aa: CASSLDDGGPPIGYEQYF

d_gene: TRBD1
abundance: .
j_gene: TRBJ1-5
v_gene: TRBV27
CDR3nt: TGTGCCAGCAGTTTAGGGACAGATAGCAATCAGCCCCAGCATTTT
CDR3aa: CASSLGTDSNQPQHF

d_gene: .
abundance: once
j_gene: TRBJ1-4
v_gene: TRBV14
CDR3nt: TGTGCCAGCAGCCAAAGGCCGACTTCAACTAATGAAAAACTGTTTTTT
CDR3aa: CASSQRPTSTNEKLFF